The clone carrying this T cell receptor beta chain was found a few times. These data originate in a study of cytomegalovirus exposure and HLA in healthy donors. The PCR used 60 Vbeta and 13 Jbeta primers. Sequencing used immunoSEQ multiplex PCR; TCRdb keeps in-frame clones, though not all of them. The sample shows more than 130,000 clones, approximately 70% of them seen only once. The J segment lost 5 bases and the V segment lost 4 bases, leaving 3 bases of the junction unmatched. Per germline, CDR1 SNHLY and CDR2 FYNNEI. The length of the CDR3 is 13 residues. The sequenced material came from PBMCs. The chain recombines TRBV2 with TRBJ2-7, with 9 bases lining up with TRBD2. The receptor was isolated from a human donor in good health. CDR3 coding DNA: TGTGCCAGCAGTGTTCTAGCGGGGAACGAGCAGTACTTC. Protein product: CASSVLAGNEQYF.